This T cell receptor beta chain was sequenced in a study of CD8 T cells in Susac syndrome. The CDR3 is 13 amino acids. V was clipped by 6 bases and J by 6 bases, with 9 bases between them. Per germline, CDR1 SGHTA and CDR2 FQGNSA. The RNA, about 0.5 to 1 ug, was put through reverse transcription using random hexamers. One entry per CDR3 protein, called by TCRdb with MiXCR from the immunoSEQ multiplex PCR reads. The sample carries about 180,000 distinct CDR3 sequences, 90% to 97% recorded once. This TCR came from a human donor with Susac syndrome. Sequenced sample: CD4+ T cells from PBMCs. The chain employs TRBV7-2 and TRBJ1-6; D is unresolved. The CDR3: CASRTSSNSPLHF. CDR3 nucleotides: TGTGCCAGCAGAACCAGTTCTAATTCACCCCTCCACTTT.